This T cell receptor beta chain was recovered during a study of cytomegalovirus exposure and HLA in healthy donors. Findings of the study overall: Among the CMV-associated chains, three were confirmed in vitro as specific for CMV antigens. Later work found most CMV-associated TCR beta chains apparently HLA-restricted. It was only CMV serostatus that was available as immune exposure information.

This PCR relied on a set of 60 Vbeta primers and 13 Jbeta primers. Clones were read by immunoSEQ multiplex PCR, and TCRdb kept only the in-frame ones, dropping some. The table lists under 200,000 clones, around 80% of them singletons. Turning to this clone: The antigen remains undetermined.

The TCR was taken from a human donor in good health. The material sequenced was PBMCs.

CDR3 sequence reads: CASSLGGVDYGYTF. The CDR3 DNA sequence: TGCGCCAGCAGCCTAGGGGGGGTGGACTATGGCTACACCTTC. The chain couples TRBV5-1 to TRBJ1-2; possible D gene TRBD1, 6 bases. CDR1 and CDR2 from the germline V gene are SGHRS and YFSETQ. The V end lost 4 bases, the J end lost 3 bases, and 13 bases lay between the germline ends. The length of the CDR3 is 14 residues.